This TCR beta chain was captured by sequencing in a study of blood T cell repertoires in COVID-19. Methods used by the authors: By means of reference gene primer amplification, nucleated cell counts were estimated. Sequencing was performed with immunoSEQ multiplex PCR; in TCRdb, only in-frame clones are kept and a portion is missing. Clonal size and the V and J genes are those of that table, whereas D and trimming came from the DNA. The sample consists of some 240,000 clones, approximately 88% of them appearing once. There are 16 residues in the CDR3. After removal of 6 bases from V and 0 bases from J, the junction contained 11 bases not matched to a gene. Germline CDR1 MNHEY, CDR2 SVGEGT. This clone was detected only a few times.

The sample comprised peripheral blood. The clonotype originates from a woman in her 70s with COVID-19, enrolled during active disease. The chain employs TRBV6-2 or TRBV6-3 and TRBJ2-7; 7 bases match TRBD1. CDR3 sequence (DNA): TGTGCCAGCAGCCGAGTCGGGACAGCGACCTCCTACGAGCAGTACTTC. The encoded protein is CASSRVGTATSYEQYF.